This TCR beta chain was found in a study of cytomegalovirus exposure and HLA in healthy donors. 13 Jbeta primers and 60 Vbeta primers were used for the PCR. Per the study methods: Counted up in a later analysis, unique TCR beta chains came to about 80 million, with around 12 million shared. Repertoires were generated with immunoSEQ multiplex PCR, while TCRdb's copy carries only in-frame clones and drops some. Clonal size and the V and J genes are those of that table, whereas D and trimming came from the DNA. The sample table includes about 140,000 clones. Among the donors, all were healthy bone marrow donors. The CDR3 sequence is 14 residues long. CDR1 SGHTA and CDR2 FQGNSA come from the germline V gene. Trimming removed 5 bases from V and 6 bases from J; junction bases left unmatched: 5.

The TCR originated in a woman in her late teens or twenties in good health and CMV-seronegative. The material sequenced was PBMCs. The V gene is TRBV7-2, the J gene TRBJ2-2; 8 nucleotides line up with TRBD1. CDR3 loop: CASSQQGGPGELFF. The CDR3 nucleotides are TGTGCCAGCAGCCAACAGGGGGGCCCCGGGGAGCTGTTTTTT.